This T cell receptor beta chain was identified during a study of identical twins. Overall study results and limits: Partial confounding of zero-insertion analyses by invariant MAIT and iNKT cells was possible. Conclusions were based on cross-sectional statistical analysis, without following the same donors.

This CDR3 has 14 amino acids. Germline-derived CDR1 and CDR2 are MDHEN and SYDVKM. The V gene end was trimmed by 11 bases and the J gene end by 3 bases; junction bases not matched to a gene: 11. This clonotype was counted many times. What it binds is not known. TCRdb reprocessed the 5' RACE reads via MiXCR and lists one record per CDR3 protein. The repertoire holds approximately 680,000 distinct CDR3 sequences, with under 8.5% as singletons. This sample also appeared in a second study, on yellow fever vaccine responses in identical twins.

The sequenced sample was PBMCs. This chain uses TRBV28 with TRBJ1-1; TRBD1 matches at 8 bases. The source of this sequence is a young woman in good health. CDR3 region: CAGSNRDRYTEAFF. The CDR3 nucleotides are TGTGCCGGCTCAAACCGGGACAGGTACACTGAAGCTTTCTTT.